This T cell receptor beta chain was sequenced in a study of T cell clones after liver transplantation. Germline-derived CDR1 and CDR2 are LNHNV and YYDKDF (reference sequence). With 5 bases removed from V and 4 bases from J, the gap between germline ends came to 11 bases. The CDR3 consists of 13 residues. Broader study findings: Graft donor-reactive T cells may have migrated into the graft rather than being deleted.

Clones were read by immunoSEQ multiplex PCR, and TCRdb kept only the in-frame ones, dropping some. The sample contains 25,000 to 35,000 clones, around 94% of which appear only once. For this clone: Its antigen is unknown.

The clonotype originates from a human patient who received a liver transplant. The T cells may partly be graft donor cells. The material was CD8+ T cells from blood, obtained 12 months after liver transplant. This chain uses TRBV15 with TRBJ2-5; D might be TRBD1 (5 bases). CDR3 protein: CATSVGRAETQYF. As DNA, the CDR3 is TGTGCCACCAGCGTCGGCAGGGCAGAGACCCAGTACTTC.